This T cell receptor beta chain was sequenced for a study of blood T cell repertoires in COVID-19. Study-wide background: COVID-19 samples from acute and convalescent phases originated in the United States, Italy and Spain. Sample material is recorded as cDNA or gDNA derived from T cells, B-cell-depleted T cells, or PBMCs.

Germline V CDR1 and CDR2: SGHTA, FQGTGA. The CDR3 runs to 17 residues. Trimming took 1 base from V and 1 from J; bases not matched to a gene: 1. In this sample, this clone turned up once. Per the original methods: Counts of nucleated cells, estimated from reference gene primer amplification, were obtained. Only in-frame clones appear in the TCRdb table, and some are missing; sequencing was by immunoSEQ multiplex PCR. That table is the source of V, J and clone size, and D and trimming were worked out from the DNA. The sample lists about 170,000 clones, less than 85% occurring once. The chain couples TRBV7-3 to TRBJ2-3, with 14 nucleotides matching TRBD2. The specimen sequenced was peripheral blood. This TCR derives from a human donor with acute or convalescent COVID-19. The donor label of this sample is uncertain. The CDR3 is CASSLRGLAGGTDTQYF. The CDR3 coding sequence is TGTGCCAGCAGCTTAAGGGGACTAGCGGGGGGCACAGATACGCAGTATTTT.